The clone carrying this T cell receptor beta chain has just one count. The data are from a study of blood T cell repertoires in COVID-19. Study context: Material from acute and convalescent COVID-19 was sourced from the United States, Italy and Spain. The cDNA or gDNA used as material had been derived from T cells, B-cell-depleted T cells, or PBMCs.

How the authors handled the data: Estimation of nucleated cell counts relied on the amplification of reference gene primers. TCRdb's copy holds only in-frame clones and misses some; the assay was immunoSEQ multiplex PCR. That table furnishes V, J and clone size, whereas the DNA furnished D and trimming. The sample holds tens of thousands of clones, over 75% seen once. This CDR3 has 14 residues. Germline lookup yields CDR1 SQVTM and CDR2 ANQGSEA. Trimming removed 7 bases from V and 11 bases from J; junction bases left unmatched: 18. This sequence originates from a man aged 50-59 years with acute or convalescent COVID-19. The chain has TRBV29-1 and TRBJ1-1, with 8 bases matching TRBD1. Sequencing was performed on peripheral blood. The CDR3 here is CSAPRMTGAREAFF. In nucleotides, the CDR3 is TGCAGCGCACCGAGGATGACAGGGGCCCGGGAGGCTTTCTTT.